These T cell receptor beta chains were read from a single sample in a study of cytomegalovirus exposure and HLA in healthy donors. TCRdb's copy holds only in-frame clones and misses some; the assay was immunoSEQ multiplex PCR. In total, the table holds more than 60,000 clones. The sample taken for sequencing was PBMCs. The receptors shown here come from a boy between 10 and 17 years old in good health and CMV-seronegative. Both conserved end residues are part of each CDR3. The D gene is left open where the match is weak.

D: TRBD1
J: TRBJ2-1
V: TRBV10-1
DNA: TGCGCCAGCAGTGAGTCGAACAGCTGGGACAGGCTTGAGTTCTTC
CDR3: CASSESNSWDRLEFF

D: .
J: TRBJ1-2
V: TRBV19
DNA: TGTGCCAGTAGTATAGCGACAGATGGGCTCTATGGCTACACCTTC
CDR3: CASSIATDGLYGYTF

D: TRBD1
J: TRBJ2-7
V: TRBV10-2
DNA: TGCGCCAGCAGCCCGGGACAGGGGATTGAGGAGCAGTACTTC
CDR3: CASSPGQGIEEQYF

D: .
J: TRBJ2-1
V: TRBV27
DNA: TGTGCCAGCAGTTTAATTTCAGGGAACAGCGATGAGCAGTTCTTC
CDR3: CASSLISGNSDEQFF

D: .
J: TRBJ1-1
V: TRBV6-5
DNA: TGTGCCAGCAGTACCTTACTGACAGGTCTTACTGAAGCTTTCTTT
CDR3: CASSTLLTGLTEAFF

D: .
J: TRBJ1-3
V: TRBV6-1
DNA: TGTGCCAGCAGTGAATCGGGTTCTGGAAACACCATATATTTT
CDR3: CASSESGSGNTIYF

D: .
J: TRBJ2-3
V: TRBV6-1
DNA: TGTGCCAGCAGTGAAACAGGAGCGGATACGCAGTATTTT
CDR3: CASSETGADTQYF

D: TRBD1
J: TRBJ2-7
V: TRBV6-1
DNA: TGTGCCAGCAGTGACCGACAGGGGGGATTATACGAGCAGTACTTC
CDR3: CASSDRQGGLYEQYF

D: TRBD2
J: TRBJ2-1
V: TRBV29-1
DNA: TGCAGCCAGGGAGGGGACGACAATGAGCAGTTCTTC
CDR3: CSQGGDDNEQFF

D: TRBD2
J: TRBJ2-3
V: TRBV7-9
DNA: TGTGCCAGCAGCCCAGGACTAGCGGGGGACACAGATACGCAGTATTTT
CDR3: CASSPGLAGDTDTQYF

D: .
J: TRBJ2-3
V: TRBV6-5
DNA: TGTGCCAGCAGCCCTAGCGGAGGGGGAGATACGCAGTATTTT
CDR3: CASSPSGGGDTQYF

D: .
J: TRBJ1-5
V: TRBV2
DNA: TGTGCCAGCAGTGTGTGGGCAGGGGAAGTACAGCCCCAGCATTTT
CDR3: CASSVWAGEVQPQHF

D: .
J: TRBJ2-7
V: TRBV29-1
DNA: TGCAGCGTCTTTGGAGCGGTGAGCGCCTACGAGCAGTACTTC
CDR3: CSVFGAVSAYEQYF

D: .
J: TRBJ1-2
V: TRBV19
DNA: TGTGCCAGTAGCAACCCGGGGGGCTATGGCTACACCTTC
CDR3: CASSNPGGYGYTF

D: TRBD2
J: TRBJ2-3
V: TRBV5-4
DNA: TGTGCCAGCAGCTTTACTAGCGGGCCGTCGGATACGCAGTATTTT
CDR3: CASSFTSGPSDTQYF